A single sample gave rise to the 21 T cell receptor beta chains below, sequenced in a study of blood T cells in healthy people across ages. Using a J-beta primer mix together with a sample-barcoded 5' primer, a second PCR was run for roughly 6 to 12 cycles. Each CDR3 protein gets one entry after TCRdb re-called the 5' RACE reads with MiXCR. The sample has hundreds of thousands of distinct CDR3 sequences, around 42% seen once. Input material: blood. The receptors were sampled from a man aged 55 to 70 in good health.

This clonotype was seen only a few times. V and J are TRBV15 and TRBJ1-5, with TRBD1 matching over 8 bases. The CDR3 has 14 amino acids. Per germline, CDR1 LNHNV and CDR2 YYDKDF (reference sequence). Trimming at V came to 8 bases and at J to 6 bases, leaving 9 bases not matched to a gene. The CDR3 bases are TGTGCCACCGCTGGACAGGGAACAATTCAGCCCCAGCATTTT. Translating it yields CATAGQGTIQPQHF.

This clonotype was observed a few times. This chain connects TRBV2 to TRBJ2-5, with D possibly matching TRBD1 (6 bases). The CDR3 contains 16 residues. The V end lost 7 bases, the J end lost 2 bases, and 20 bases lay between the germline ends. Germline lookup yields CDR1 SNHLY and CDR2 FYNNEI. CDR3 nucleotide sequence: TGTGCCAGCACCTACTCGCGGAACAGGGCACAAGAGACCCAGTACTTC. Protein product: CASTYSRNRAQETQYF.

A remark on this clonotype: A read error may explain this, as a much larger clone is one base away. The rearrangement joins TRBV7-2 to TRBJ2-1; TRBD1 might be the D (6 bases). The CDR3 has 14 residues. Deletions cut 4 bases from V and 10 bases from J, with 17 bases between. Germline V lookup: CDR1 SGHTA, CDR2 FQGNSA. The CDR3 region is CASSSRTDPYEQFF. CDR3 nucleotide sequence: TGTGCCAGCAGCTCCCGGACAGATCCCTACGAGCAGTTCTTC. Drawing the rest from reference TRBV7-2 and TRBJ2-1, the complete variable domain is GAGVSQSPSNKVTEKGKDVELRCDPISGHTALYWYRQSLGQGLEFLIYFQGNSAPDKSGLPSDRFSAERTGGSVSTLTIQRTQQEDSAVYLCASSSRTDPYEQFFGPGTRLTVL.

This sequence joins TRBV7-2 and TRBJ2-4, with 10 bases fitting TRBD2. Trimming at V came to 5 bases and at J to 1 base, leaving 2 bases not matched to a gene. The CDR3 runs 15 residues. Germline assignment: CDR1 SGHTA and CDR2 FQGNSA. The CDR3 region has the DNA TGTGCCAGCAGCATTAGCGGGGGGGCCAAAAACATTCAGTACTTC. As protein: CASSISGGAKNIQYF.

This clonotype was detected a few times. The CDR3 bases are TGTGCCAGCAGCTTAGCCCCAGGGATCACAGATACGCAGTATTTT. Its protein is CASSLAPGITDTQYF. The V gene is TRBV11-2, the J gene TRBJ2-3; maybe TRBD1 (5 bases). Germline V gives CDR1 SGHAT, CDR2 FQNNGV. This CDR3 region has 15 residues. Trimming took off 1 base at V and 2 bases at J, with 10 bases between the two ends.

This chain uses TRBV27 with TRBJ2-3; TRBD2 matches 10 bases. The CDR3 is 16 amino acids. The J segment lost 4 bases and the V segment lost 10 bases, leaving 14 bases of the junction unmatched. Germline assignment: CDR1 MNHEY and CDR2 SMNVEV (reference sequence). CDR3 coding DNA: TGTGCCACCATCCCTCCCAGCGGGGGGGCCGCAGATACGCAGTATTTT. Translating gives CATIPPSGGAADTQYF.

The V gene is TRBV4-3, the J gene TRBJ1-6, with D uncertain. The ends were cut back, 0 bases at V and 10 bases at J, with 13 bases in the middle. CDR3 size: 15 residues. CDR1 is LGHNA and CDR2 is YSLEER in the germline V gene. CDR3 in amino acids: CASSQEVGVRSPLHF. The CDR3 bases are TGCGCCAGCAGCCAAGAGGTCGGGGTTCGATCACCCCTCCACTTT.

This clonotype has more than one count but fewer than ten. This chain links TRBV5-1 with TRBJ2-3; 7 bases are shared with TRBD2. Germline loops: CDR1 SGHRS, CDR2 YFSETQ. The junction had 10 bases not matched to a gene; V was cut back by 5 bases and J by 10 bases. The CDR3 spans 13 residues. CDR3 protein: CASSPGPGGSQYF. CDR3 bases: TGCGCCAGCAGTCCGGGACCGGGAGGATCGCAGTATTTT.

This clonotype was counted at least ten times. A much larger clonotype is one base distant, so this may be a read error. CDR3 sequence reads: CASSDRAGGLYNEQFF. The CDR3, as DNA: TGTGCCAGCAGCGACCGGGCAGGGGGCCTCTACAATGAGCAGTTCTTC. This sequence joins TRBV7-2 and TRBJ2-1; 8 bases align to TRBD1. The trim removed 5 bases at V and 3 bases at J, leaving 9 bases unmatched. This CDR3 spans 16 amino acids. Germline-derived CDR1 and CDR2 are SGHTA and FQGNSA.

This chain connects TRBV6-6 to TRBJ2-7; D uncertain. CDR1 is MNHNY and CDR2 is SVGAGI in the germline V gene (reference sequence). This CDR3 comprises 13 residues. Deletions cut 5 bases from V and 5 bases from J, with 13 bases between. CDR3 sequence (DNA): TGTGCCAGCAGTAGTAAGGGTAGGGACGAGCAGTACTTC. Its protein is CASSSKGRDEQYF.

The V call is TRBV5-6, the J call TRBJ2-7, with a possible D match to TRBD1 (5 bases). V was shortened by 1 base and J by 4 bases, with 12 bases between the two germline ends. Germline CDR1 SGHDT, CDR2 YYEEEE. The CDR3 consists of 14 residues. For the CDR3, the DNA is TGTGCCAGCAGCTTGTACCAGGGTTGGTACGAGCAGTACTTC. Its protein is CASSLYQGWYEQYF.

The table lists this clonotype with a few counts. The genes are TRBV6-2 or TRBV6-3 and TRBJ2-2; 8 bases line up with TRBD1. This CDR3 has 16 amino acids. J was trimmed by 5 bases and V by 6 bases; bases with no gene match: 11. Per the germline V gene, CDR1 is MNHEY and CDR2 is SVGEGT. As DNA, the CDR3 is TGTGCCAGCAGCCTCGCCTCGACAGGGGTGACCGGGGAGCTGTTTTTT. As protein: CASSLASTGVTGELFF.

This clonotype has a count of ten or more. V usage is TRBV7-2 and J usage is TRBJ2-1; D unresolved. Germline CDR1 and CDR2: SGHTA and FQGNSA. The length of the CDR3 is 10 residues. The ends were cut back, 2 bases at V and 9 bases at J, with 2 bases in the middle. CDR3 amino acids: CASSLREQFF. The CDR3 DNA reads TGTGCCAGCAGCTTACGTGAGCAGTTCTTC.

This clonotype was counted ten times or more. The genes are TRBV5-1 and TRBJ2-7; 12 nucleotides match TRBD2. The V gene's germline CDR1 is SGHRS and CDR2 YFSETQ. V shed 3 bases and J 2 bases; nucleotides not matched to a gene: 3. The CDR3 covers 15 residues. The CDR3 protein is CASSWTSGETYEQYF. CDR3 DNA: TGCGCCAGCAGCTGGACTAGCGGGGAGACCTACGAGCAGTACTTC.

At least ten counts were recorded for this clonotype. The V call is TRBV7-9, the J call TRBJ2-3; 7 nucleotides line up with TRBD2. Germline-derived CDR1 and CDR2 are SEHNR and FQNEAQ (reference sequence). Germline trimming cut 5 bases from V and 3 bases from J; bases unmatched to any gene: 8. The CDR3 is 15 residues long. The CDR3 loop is CASSPSGGITDTQYF. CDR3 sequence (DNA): TGTGCCAGCAGCCCCTCGGGGGGAATAACAGATACGCAGTATTTT. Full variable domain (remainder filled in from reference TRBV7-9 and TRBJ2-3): DTGVSQNPRHKITKRGQNVTFRCDPISEHNRLYWYRQTLGQGPEFLTYFQNEAQLEKSRLLSDRFSAERPKGSFSTLEIQRTEQGDSAMYLCASSPSGGITDTQYFGPGTRLTVL.

CDR3 DNA sequence: TGTGCCAGCAGTTTGGCCGGGACGGCGACAGCTTTCTTT. It yields the protein CASSLAGTATAFF. The chain uses TRBV12-3 or TRBV12-4 and TRBJ1-1; a weak D match, TRBD1 (5 bases). CDR3 size: 13 residues. V lost 3 bases and J lost 10, with 15 bases in between.

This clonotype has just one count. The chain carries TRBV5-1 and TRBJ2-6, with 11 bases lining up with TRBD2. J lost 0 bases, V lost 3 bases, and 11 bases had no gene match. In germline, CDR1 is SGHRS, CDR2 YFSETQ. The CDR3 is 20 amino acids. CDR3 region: CASSSATGLAGLSGANVLTF. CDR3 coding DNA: TGCGCCAGCAGCTCGGCCACCGGACTAGCGGGCCTCTCTGGGGCCAACGTCCTGACTTTC. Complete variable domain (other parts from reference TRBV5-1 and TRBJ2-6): KAGVTQTPRYLIKTRGQQVTLSCSPISGHRSVSWYQQTPGQGLQFLFEYFSETQRNKGNFPGRFSGRQFSNSRSEMNVSTLELGDSALYLCASSSATGLAGLSGANVLTFGAGSRLTVL.

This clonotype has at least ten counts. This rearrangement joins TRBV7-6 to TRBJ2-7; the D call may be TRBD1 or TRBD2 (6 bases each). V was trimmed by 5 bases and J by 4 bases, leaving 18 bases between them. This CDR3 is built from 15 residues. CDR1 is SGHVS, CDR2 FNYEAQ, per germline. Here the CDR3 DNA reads TGTGCCAGCAGCACGGAGGGGACATCGCCTTACGAGCAGTACTTC. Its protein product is CASSTEGTSPYEQYF.

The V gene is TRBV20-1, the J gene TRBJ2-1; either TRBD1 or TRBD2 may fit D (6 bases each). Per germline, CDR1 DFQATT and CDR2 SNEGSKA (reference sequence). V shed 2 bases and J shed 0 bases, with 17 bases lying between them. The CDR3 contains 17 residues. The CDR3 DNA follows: TGCAGTGCTAGACACCGCGTGGGGGGCGGCTCCTACAATGAGCAGTTCTTC. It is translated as CSARHRVGGGSYNEQFF.

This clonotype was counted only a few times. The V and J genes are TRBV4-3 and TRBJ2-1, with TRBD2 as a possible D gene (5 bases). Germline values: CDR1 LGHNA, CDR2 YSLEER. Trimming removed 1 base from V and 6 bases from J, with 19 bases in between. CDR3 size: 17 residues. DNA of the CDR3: TGCGCCAGCAGCCAAGGAATCCGAGCGGCGGTGGGCAATGAGCAGTTCTTC. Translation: CASSQGIRAAVGNEQFF.

CDR3 DNA: TGTGCCACCACTGGGGGACTAGCGGGCGGCAATGAGCAGTTCTTC. It yields the protein CATTGGLAGGNEQFF. V gene TRBV7-8 combines with J gene TRBJ2-1, with TRBD2 identical over 12 bases. The CDR3 has 15 amino acids. The trim removed 10 bases at V and 6 bases at J, leaving 10 bases unmatched. Per the germline V gene, CDR1 is SGHVS and CDR2 is FQNEAQ. Filled out from reference TRBV7-8 and TRBJ2-1, the complete variable domain reads GAGVSQSPRYKVAKRGQDVALRCDPISGHVSLFWYQQALGQGPEFLTYFQNEAQLDKSGLPSDRFFAERPEGSVSTLKIQRTQQEDSAVYLCATTGGLAGGNEQFFGPGTRLTVL.